The 18 T cell receptor beta chains below come from one sample, sequenced in a study of CD8+CD57+ T cells in acquired aplastic anemia. Previously, flow cytometry had revealed CD8+CD57+ cell expansion in the patients chosen for sequencing. Genomic DNA, serving as template, underwent TCR beta VDJ and CDR3 profiling. TCRdb re-derived calls from the reads in MiXCR, one entry per CDR3 protein. There are around 290,000 distinct CDR3 sequences in the sample; about three fifths occur only once, and 1% to 1.5% lies in the top ten. Sequencing used sorted CD4+, CD8+, or CD8+CD57+ T cells (not recorded which) from PBMCs. Receptors were obtained from a human donor with aplastic anemia.

This clonotype was seen repeatedly, ten times or more. The rearrangement joins TRBV12-3 or TRBV12-4 to TRBJ1-2; 8 bases agree with TRBD1. The CDR3 has 15 amino acids. Trimming cost V 3 bases and J 2 bases; bases outside gene matches: 5. In DNA, the CDR3 is TGTGCCAGCAGTTTGGCAGGGGGCTTGAACTATGGCTACACCTTC. It encodes CASSLAGGLNYGYTF.

The table lists this clonotype with many counts. V is TRBV2 and J is TRBJ2-7; no reliable D call. Germline V CDR1 and CDR2: SNHLY, FYNNEI. The CDR3 is made up of 11 amino acids. With 0 bases removed from V and 9 bases from J, the gap between germline ends came to 6 bases. The CDR3 is CASSEALRQYF. CDR3 sequence (DNA): TGTGCCAGCAGTGAAGCGCTCCGGCAGTACTTC.

As for this clonotype: The junction differs from germline at one of its ends, possibly a read error. V is TRBV7-3 and J is TRBJ2-5, with a possible D match to TRBD1 (5 bases). The CDR3 consists of 13 residues. Germline V gives CDR1 SGHTA, CDR2 FQGTGA. CDR3 in DNA: TGTGCTAGCAGCTCGGCAGGGCAAGAGACCCAGTACTTC. As protein: CASSSAGQETQYF.

There are a few counts of this clonotype. This rearrangement joins TRBV6-6 to TRBJ2-7, with no clear D. The germline V gene encodes CDR1 MNHNY and CDR2 SVGAGI (reference sequence). V was cut by 4 bases and J by 4 bases, with 5 bases left in between. This CDR3 comprises 11 residues. The CDR3 DNA reads TGTGCCAGCAGTTTTGAATACGAGCAGTACTTC. Its protein is CASSFEYEQYF.

This clonotype has at least ten counts. As DNA, the CDR3 is TGTGCCAGCAGCCCACAGGGGCTTGATAAGACCCAGTACTTC. It specifies CASSPQGLDKTQYF. V and J are TRBV2 and TRBJ2-5; 7 bases match TRBD1. The ends lost 6 bases at V and 6 bases at J; junction bases unmatched: 10. The CDR3 is made up of 14 amino acids. CDR1 and CDR2 (germline): SNHLY, FYNNEI.

This clonotype turned up a few times. The V gene is TRBV24-1, the J gene TRBJ2-5; D remains unclear. The germline V gene encodes CDR1 KGHDR and CDR2 SFDVKD. Trimming left V 4 bases short and J 7 bases short, with 18 bases between. The CDR3 consists of 15 residues. CDR3 amino acids: CATSDPLRPSGTQYF. CDR3 in DNA: TGTGCCACCAGTGACCCATTGAGACCGTCAGGGACCCAGTACTTC.

The rearrangement joins TRBV6-5 to TRBJ1-6; D not certain. Germline V lookup: CDR1 MNHEY, CDR2 SVGAGI. The V and J ends lost 8 bases and 8 bases respectively, with 10 bases between them. The CDR3 extends over 12 amino acids. The CDR3 bases are TGTGCCAGCGGAAGTGCGGATTCACCCCTCCACTTT. Residues: CASGSADSPLHF.

On this clonotype: Likely a read error: the CDR3 ends without its conserved phenylalanine or tryptophan. The chain employs TRBV29-1 and TRBJ2-2; 7 bases map to TRBD1. Germline V gives CDR1 SQVTM, CDR2 ANQGSEA. CDR3 length equals 14 residues. V lost 7 bases and J lost 4; bases outside the gene matches: 9. CDR3 coding DNA: TGCAGCGCGACCGAGGGACAGAGCACCGGGGAGCTGTTTTCT. It yields the protein CSATEGQSTGELFS.

The chain carries TRBV20-1 and TRBJ2-3, with TRBD2 matching 9 bases. The CDR3 has 14 residues. Unmatched junction bases numbered 6, after V lost 5 bases and J lost 3 bases. Germline V gene sequence: CDR1 DFQATT, CDR2 SNEGSKA (reference sequence). The chain's CDR3 is CSAPRAGGTDTQYF. Written as DNA, the CDR3 is TGCAGTGCTCCTCGAGCGGGAGGAACAGATACGCAGTATTTT.

This clonotype was counted between two and nine times. The chain combines TRBV7-3 with TRBJ2-5, with D possibly being TRBD2 (6 bases). This CDR3 is built from 12 residues. Germline-derived CDR1 and CDR2 are SGHTA and FQGTGA. V was shortened by 4 bases and J by 9 bases, with 12 bases between the two germline ends. In nucleotides, the CDR3 is TGTGCCAGCAGCTCCGACTGGGAGGCCCAGTACTTC. This encodes CASSSDWEAQYF.

Comment on this clonotype: One end of the junction varies from germline; a read error may be responsible. This sequence joins TRBV4-1 and TRBJ2-1; TRBD1 is a possible D gene (5 bases). The CDR3 extends over 15 amino acids. Per germline, CDR1 MGHRA and CDR2 YSYEKL. CDR3 DNA sequence: TGTGCCAGCAGCCAAGACGACTCAGGGTACAATGAGCAGTTCTTC. Encoded protein: CASSQDDSGYNEQFF.

J is TRBJ2-7 and V is TRBV10-3; D perhaps matches TRBD2 (6 bases). The germline V gene has CDR1 ENHRY and CDR2 SYGVKD. V was trimmed by 3 bases and J by 1 base, leaving 16 bases between them. There are 16 residues in the CDR3. CDR3 amino acids: CAISEAGRTASYEQYF. Here the CDR3 DNA reads TGTGCCATCAGTGAAGCTGGGAGGACGGCGTCCTACGAGCAGTACTTC.

The chain links TRBV7-2 to TRBJ1-1; the D gene is possibly TRBD1 (5 bases). The germline V gene encodes CDR1 SGHTA and CDR2 FQGNSA. CDR3 length: 14 residues. The V end was cut by 5 bases, the J end by 6 bases, with 16 bases between. As DNA, the CDR3 is TGTGCCAGCAGCGTCACAGGTAAAGGGGCTGAAGCTTTCTTT. Its protein is CASSVTGKGAEAFF.

This sequence joins TRBV29-1 and TRBJ2-7, with D hard to call. V was pared by 4 bases and J by 5 bases, with 9 bases between. The CDR3 runs 11 residues. Germline CDR1 is SQVTM and CDR2 is ANQGSEA. The CDR3 protein is CSVGYTNEQYF. The CDR3 DNA sequence: TGCAGCGTTGGGTACACCAACGAGCAGTACTTC.

V and J are TRBV4-1 and TRBJ1-1; 7 bases align to TRBD1. V lost 1 base and J lost 5; bases outside the gene matches: 4. The CDR3 totals 14 residues. Germline lookup yields CDR1 MGHRA and CDR2 YSYEKL. The CDR3 here is CASSQGQGGTEAFF. The CDR3 nucleotides are TGCGCCAGCAGCCAAGGGCAGGGGGGGACTGAAGCTTTCTTT.

This clonotype was recorded many times. The rearrangement links TRBV27 to TRBJ2-7; D is ambiguous. Germline CDR1 is MNHEY and CDR2 is SMNVEV (reference sequence). The CDR3 extends over 13 amino acids. V was shortened by 4 bases and J by 2 bases, with 9 bases between the two germline ends. The CDR3 region is CASSSPLTYEQYF. The CDR3 DNA follows: TGTGCCAGCAGTTCCCCGCTTACCTACGAGCAGTACTTC.

The chain recombines TRBV12-3 or TRBV12-4 with TRBJ1-1; D unclear. The CDR3 has 14 amino acids. V lost 1 base, J lost 1 base, and 7 bases lay in between. CDR3 DNA: TGTGCCAGCAGTTTAGATCACTCGAACACTGAAGCTTTCTTT. Its protein is CASSLDHSNTEAFF.

This clonotype was seen a few times. The V and J genes are TRBV6-1 and TRBJ2-4; D gene unclear. V was shortened by 6 bases and J by 1 base, with 13 bases between the two germline ends. Looked up from germline, CDR1 is MNHNS and CDR2 is SASEGT. The CDR3 is made up of 15 amino acids. CDR3 protein: CASRDEPRAKNIQYF. Written as DNA, the CDR3 is TGTGCCAGCAGGGATGAACCTCGGGCCAAAAACATTCAGTACTTC.